The entry below gives a single TCR beta chain sequence along with its context. PCR involved 60 Vbeta and 13 Jbeta primers. Here immunoSEQ multiplex PCR was the method, and the copy in TCRdb shows in-frame clones only, minus some. The table includes 150,000 to 200,000 clones, around 82% detected once. This record belongs to a study of cytomegalovirus exposure and HLA in healthy donors. The receptor's source is a woman between 25 and 40 years old in good health and CMV-seropositive. Sequenced material: PBMCs.

The CDR3 bases are TGTGCCAGCAGTTACGAGGGGGCAAGGGAAAAACTGTTTTTT. This sequence encodes CASSYEGAREKLFF. This chain joins TRBV6-6 and TRBJ1-4; 7 bases fit TRBD1. J gave up 8 bases and V 2 bases, and 5 bases lay outside the gene matches. The CDR3 contains 14 residues. CDR1 and CDR2 (germline): MNHNY, SVGAGI (reference sequence).